Below, one TCR beta chain is given with its context. Its target is not known. Assay: immunoSEQ multiplex PCR; the TCRdb copy retains only in-frame clones and omits some. This table holds under 150,000 clones, roughly 90% found once. Germline V gene sequence: CDR1 LNHDA, CDR2 SQIVND (reference sequence). The ends were cut back, 3 bases at V and 4 bases at J, with 12 bases in the middle. CDR3 length: 15 residues. The sample originates from a study of T cell responses to AZD1222 COVID-19 vaccine. About the research overall: Researchers grouped second doses given at about 4 or about 12 weeks into one pool. Whole-study results and caveats: The donors showed a predominance of white British ancestry and of females, with possible underestimation of clonal diversity. Repertoires were obtained solely post-peak T cell response.

This clonotype originated in an adult in good health. Specimen: peripheral blood, collected on day 0 of AZD1222 vaccination. V is TRBV19 and J is TRBJ1-4; unclear D gene. The CDR3 is CASSIVSKLNEKLFF. CDR3 nucleotide sequence: TGTGCCAGTAGTATTGTTTCTAAGCTTAATGAAAAACTGTTTTTT.